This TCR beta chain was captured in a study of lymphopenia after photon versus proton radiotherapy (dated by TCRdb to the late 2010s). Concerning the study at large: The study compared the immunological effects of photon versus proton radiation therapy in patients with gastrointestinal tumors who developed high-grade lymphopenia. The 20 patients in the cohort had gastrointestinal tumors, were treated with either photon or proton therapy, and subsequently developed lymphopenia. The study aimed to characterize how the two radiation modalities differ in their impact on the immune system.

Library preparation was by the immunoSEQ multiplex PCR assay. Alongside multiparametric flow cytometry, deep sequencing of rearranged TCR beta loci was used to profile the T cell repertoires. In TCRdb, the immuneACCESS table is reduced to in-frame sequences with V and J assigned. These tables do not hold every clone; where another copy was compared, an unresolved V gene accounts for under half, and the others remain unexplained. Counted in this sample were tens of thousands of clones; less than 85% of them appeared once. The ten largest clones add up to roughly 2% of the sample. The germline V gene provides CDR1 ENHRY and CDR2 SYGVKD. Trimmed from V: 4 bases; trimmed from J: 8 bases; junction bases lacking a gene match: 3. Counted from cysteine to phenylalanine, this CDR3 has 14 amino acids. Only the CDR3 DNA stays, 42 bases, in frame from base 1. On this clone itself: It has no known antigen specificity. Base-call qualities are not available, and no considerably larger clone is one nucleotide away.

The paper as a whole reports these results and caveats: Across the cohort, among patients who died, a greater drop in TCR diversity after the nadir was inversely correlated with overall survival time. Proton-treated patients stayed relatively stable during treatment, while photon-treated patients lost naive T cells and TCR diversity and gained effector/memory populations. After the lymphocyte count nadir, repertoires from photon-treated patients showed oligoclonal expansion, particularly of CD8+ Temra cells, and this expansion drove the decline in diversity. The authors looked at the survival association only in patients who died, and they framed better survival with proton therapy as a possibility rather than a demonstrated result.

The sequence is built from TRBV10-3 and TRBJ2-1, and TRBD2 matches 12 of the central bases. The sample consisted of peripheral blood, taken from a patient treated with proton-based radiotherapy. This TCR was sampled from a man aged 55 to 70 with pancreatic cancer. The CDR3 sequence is CAISGLAGEDEQFF. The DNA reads TGTGCCATCAGTGGACTAGCGGGAGAGGATGAGCAGTTCTTC.